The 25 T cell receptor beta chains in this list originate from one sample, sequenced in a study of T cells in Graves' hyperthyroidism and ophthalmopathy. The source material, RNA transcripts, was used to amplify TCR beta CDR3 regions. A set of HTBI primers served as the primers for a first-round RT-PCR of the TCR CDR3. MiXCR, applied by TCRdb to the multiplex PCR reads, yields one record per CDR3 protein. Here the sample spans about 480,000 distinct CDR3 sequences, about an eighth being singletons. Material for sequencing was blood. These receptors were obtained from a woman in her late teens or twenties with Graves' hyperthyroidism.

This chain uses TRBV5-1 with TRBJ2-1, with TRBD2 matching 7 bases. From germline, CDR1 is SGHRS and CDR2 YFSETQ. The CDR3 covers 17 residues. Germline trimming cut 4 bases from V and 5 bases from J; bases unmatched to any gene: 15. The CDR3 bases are TGCGCCAGCAGCCCGATTCGTGGCTTTACTAGCGACAATGAGCAGTTCTTC. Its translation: CASSPIRGFTSDNEQFF.

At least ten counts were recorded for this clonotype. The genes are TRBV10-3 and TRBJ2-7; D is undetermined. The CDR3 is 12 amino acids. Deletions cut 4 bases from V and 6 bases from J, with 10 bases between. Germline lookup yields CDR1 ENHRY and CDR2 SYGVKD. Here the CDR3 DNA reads TGTGCCATCAGTGGGGTTTTGGGCGAGCAGTACGTC. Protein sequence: CAISGVLGEQYV.

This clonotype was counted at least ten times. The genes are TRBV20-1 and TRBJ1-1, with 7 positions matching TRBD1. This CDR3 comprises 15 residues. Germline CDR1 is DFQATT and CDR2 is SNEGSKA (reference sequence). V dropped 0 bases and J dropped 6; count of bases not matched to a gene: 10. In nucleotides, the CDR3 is TGCAGTGCTAGAGATACCCGACAGGGTACGCCTGAAGCTTTCTTT. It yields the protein CSARDTRQGTPEAFF.

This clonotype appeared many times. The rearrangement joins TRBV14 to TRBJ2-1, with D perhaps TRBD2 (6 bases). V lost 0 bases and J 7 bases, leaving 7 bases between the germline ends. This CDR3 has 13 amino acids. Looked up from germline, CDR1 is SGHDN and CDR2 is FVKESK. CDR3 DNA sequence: TGTGCCAGCAGCCAAGAGGAGGGGAATGAGCAGTTCTTC. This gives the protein CASSQEEGNEQFF.

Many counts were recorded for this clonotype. The CDR3 protein is CAISELIAGLREDTQYF. The CDR3 bases are TGTGCCATCAGTGAGTTGATAGCGGGTCTCCGGGAAGATACGCAGTATTTT. The rearrangement joins TRBV10-3 to TRBJ2-3; 7 nucleotides align to TRBD2. Losses at the gene ends were 1 base for V and 5 bases for J; bases not matched to a gene: 12. Germline V gene sequence: CDR1 ENHRY, CDR2 SYGVKD. This CDR3 is built from 17 residues.

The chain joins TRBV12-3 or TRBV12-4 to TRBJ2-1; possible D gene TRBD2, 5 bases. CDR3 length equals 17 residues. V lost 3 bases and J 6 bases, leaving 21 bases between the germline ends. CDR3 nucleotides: TGTGCCAGCAGTTTCGAGGGCCTCCTCTCCTACAGCAATGAGCAGTTCTTC. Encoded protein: CASSFEGLLSYSNEQFF.

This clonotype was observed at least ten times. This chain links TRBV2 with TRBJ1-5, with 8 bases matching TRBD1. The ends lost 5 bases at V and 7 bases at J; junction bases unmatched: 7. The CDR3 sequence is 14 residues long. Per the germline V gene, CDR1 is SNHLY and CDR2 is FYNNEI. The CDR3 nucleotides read TGTGCCAGCAGTAGGACAGGGAGGGAGCAGCCCCAGCATTTT. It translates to CASSRTGREQPQHF.

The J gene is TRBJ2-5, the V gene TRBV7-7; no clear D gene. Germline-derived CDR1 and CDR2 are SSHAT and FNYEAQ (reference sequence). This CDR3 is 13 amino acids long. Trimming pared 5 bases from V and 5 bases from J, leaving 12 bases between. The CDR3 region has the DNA TGTGCCAGCAGCAACAGTGTTTACGAGACCCAGTACTTC. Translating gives CASSNSVYETQYF.

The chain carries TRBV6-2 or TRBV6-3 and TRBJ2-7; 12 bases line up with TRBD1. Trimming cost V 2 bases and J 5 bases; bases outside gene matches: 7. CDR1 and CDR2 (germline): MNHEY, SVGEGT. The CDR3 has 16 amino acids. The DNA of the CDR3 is TGTGCCAGCAGTTACAGCCGGGACAGGGGGCCACACGAGCAGTACGTC. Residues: CASSYSRDRGPHEQYV.

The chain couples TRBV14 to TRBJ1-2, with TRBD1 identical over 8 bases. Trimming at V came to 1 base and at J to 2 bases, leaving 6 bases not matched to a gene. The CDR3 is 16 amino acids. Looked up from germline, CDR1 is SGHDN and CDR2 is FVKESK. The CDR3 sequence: CASSQANRGTNYGYTF. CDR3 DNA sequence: TGTGCCAGCAGCCAAGCTAACAGGGGGACCAACTATGGCTACACCTTC.

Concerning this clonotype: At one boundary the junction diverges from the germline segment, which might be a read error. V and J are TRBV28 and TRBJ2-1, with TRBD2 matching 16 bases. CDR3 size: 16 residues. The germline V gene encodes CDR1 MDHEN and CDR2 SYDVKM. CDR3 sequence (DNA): TGTGCCAGCGGTTTGCCGGGACTAGCGGGAGGGTGGGAGCAGTTCTTC. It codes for CASGLPGLAGGWEQFF.

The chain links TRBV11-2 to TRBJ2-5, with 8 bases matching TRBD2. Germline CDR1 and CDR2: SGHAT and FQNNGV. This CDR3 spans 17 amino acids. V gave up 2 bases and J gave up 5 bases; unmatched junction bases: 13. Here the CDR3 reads CASSLKMAGGRGETQYF. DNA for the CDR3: TGTGCCAGCAGCTTAAAAATGGCGGGGGGCCGGGGCGAGACCCAGTACTTC.

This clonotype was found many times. The CDR3: CASSVGELAGQETQYF. Here the CDR3 DNA reads TGTGCCAGCAGCGTTGGGGAACTAGCGGGACAAGAGACCCAGTACTTC. This chain links TRBV9 with TRBJ2-5, with 10 bases lining up with TRBD2. This CDR3 has 16 amino acids. V trimming: 2 bases; J trimming: 2 bases; junction bases outside the gene matches: 6. CDR1 is SGDLS, CDR2 YYNGEE, per germline.

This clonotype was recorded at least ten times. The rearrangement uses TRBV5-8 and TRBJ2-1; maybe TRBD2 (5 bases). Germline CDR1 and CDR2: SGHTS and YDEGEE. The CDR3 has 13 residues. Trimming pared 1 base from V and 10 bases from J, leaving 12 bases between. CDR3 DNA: TGTGCCAGCAGCTTGAGCGGAGGCAGGGAGCAGTTCTTC. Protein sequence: CASSLSGGREQFF. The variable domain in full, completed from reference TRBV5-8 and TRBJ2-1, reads EAGVTQSPTHLIKTRGQQATLRCSPISGHTSVYWYQQALGLGLQFLLWYDEGEERNRGNFPPRFSGRQFPNYSSELNVNALELEDSALYLCASSLSGGREQFFGPGTRLTVL.

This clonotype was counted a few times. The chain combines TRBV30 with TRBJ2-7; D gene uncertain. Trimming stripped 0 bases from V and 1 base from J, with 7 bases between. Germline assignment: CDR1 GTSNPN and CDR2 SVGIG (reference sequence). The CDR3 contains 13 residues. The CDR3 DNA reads TGTGCCTGGAGTGTAGTAAAATCCTACGAGCAGTACTTC. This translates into CAWSVVKSYEQYF. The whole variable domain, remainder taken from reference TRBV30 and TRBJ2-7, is SQTIHQWPATLVQPVGSPLSLECTVEGTSNPNLYWYRQAAGRGLQLLFYSVGIGQISSEVPQNLSASRPQDRQFILSSKKLLLSDSGFYLCAWSVVKSYEQYFGPGTRLTVT.

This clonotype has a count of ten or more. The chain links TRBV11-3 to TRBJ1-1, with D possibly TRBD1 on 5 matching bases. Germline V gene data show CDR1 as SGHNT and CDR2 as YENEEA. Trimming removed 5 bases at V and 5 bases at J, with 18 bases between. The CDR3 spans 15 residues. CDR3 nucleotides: TGTGCCAGCAGCCAATCTGGGAGGGGCAATACTGAAGCTTTCTTT. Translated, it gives CASSQSGRGNTEAFF.

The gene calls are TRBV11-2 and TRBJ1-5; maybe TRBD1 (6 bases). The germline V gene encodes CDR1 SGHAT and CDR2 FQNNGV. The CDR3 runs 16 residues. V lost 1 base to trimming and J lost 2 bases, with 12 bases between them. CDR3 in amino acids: CASSLGQGFGNQPQHF. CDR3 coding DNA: TGTGCCAGCAGCTTAGGTCAGGGGTTCGGCAATCAGCCCCAGCATTTT.

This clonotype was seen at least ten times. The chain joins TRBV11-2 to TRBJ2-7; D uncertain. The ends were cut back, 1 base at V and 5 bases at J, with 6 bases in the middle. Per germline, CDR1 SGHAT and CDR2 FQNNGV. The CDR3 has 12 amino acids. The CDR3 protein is CASSLVVDEQYF. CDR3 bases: TGTGCCAGCAGCTTAGTGGTGGACGAGCAGTACTTC.

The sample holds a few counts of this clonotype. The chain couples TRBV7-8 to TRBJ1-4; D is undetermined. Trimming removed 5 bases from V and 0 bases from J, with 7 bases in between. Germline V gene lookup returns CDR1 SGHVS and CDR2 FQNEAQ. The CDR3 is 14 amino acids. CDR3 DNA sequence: TGTGCCAGCAGCGTCAGTGCAACTAATGAAAAACTGTTTTTT. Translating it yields CASSVSATNEKLFF.

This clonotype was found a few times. The CDR3 DNA sequence: TGTGCCAGCAGCGTAGGGCCCGGTGGGGATACGCAGTATTTT. This gives the protein CASSVGPGGDTQYF. The V and J genes are TRBV9 and TRBJ2-3; no firm D call. V gave up 0 bases and J gave up 6 bases, with 11 bases separating them. The germline V gene encodes CDR1 SGDLS and CDR2 YYNGEE. CDR3 size: 14 residues.

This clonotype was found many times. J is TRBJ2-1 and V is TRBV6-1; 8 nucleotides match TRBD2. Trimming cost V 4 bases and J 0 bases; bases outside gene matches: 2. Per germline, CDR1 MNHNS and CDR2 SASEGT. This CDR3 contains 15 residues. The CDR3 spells CASSVLAVSYNEQFF. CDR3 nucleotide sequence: TGTGCCAGCAGTGTACTAGCGGTCTCCTACAATGAGCAGTTCTTC.

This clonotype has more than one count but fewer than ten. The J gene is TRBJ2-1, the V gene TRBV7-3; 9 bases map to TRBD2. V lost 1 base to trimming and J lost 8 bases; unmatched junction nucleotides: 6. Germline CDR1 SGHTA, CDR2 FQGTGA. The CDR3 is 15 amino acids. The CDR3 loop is CASSLKGLAFDEQFF. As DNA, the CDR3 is TGTGCCAGCAGCTTAAAGGGACTAGCTTTCGATGAGCAGTTCTTC.

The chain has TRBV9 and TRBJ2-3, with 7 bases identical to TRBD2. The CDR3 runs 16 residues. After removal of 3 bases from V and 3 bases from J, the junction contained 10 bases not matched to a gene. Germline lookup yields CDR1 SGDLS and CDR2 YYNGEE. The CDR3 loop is CASSAGFAGVTDTQYF. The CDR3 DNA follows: TGTGCCAGCAGCGCAGGATTTGCGGGAGTGACAGATACGCAGTATTTT.

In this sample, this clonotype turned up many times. As DNA, the CDR3 is TGCAGCGTTGATGGGGGACTGAACACTGAAGCTTTCTTT. It specifies CSVDGGLNTEAFF. V gene TRBV29-1 combines with J gene TRBJ1-1; tentatively, D is TRBD1 (5 bases). Trimming pared 3 bases from V and 0 bases from J, leaving 8 bases between. Germline lookup yields CDR1 SQVTM and CDR2 ANQGSEA. The CDR3 has 13 amino acids. The complete variable domain, with remaining parts taken from reference TRBV29-1 and TRBJ1-1, reads SAVISQKPSRDICQRGTSLTIQCQVDSQVTMMFWYRQQPGQSLTLIATANQGSEATYESGFVIDKFPISRPNLTFSTLTVSNMSPEDSSIYLCSVDGGLNTEAFFGQGTRLTVV.

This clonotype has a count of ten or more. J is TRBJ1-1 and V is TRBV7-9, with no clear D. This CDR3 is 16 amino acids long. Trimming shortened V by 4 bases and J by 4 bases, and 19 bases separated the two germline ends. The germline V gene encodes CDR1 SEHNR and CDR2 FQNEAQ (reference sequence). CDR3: CASSSSRTLGGTEAFF. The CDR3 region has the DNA TGTGCCAGCAGCTCCTCCAGGACCCTCGGCGGCACTGAAGCTTTCTTT.